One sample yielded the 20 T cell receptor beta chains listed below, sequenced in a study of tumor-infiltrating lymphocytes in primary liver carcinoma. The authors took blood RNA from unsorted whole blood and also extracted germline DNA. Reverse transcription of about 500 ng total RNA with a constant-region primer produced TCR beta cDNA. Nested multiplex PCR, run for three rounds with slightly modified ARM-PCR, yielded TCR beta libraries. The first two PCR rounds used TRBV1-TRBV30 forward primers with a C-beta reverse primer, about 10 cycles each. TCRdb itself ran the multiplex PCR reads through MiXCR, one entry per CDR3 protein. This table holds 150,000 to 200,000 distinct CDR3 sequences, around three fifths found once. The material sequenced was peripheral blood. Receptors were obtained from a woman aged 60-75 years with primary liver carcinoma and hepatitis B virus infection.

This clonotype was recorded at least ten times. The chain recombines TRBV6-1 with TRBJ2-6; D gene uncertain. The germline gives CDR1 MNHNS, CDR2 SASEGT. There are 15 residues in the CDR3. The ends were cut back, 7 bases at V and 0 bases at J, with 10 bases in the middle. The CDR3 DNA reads TGTGCCAGCAAGGGCAGGCACTCTGGGGCCAACGTCCTGACTTTC. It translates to CASKGRHSGANVLTF.

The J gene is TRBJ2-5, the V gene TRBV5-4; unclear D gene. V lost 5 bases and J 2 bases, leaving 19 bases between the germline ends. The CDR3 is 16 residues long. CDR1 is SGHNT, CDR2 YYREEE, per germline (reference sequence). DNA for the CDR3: TGTGCCAGCAGTCGTAGTGGGCTGTCCATTCAAGAGACCCAGTACTTC. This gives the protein CASSRSGLSIQETQYF.

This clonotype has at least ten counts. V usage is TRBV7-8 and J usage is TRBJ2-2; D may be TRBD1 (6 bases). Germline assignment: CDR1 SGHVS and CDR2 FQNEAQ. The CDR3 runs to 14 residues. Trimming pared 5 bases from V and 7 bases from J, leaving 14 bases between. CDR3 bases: TGTGCCAGCAGCCCCTCCCAGGGGATCGGGGAGCTGTTTTTT. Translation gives CASSPSQGIGELFF.

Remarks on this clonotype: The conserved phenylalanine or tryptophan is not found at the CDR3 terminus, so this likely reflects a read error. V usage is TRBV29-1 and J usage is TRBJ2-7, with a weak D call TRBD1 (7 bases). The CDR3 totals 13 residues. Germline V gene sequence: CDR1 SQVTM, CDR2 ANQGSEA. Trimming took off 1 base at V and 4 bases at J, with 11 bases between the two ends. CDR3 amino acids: CSVEVEGAYEQYL. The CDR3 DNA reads TGCAGCGTTGAAGTGGAGGGGGCATACGAGCAGTACCTC.

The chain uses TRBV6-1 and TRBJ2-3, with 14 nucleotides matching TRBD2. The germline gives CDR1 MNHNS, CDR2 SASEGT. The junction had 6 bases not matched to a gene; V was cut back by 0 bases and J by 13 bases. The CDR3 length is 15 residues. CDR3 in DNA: TGTGCCAGCAGTGAAGCCCCGGGACTAGCGGGAGTGAAGTATTTT. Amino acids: CASSEAPGLAGVKYF.

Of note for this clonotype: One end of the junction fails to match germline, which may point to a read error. The CDR3 region is CSVEALVAGVYYNEEFF. CDR3 bases: TGCAGCGTTGAAGCCCTAGTAGCGGGAGTATATTACAATGAGGAGTTCTTC. The V and J genes are TRBV29-1 and TRBJ2-1; TRBD2 matches at 9 bases. Germline V CDR1 and CDR2: SQVTM, ANQGSEA. This CDR3 is built from 17 residues.

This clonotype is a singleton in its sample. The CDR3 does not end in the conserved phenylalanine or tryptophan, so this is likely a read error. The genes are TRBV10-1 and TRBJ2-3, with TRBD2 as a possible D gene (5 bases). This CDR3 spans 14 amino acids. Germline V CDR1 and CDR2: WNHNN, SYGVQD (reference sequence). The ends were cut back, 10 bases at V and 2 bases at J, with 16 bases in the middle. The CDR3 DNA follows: TGCGCCACCGTGGGAGAAAGGGACACAGATACGCAGTATTTG. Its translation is CATVGERDTDTQYL.

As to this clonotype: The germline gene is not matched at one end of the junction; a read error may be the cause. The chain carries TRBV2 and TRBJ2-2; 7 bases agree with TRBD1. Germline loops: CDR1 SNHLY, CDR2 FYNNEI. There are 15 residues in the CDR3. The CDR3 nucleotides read TGTGCCAGCAGTGACGAGCAGGGGGATGCCGGGGAACTGTTTTTT. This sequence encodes CASSDEQGDAGELFF.

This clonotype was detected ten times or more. The CDR3 region has the DNA TGTGCCAGCAGTCCCGGACTAGCGGGAGTCCGTGGGCAAGAGACCCAGTACTTC. It is translated as CASSPGLAGVRGQETQYF. V and J are TRBV28 and TRBJ2-5; TRBD2 matches 13 bases. There are 18 residues in the CDR3. Germline-derived CDR1 and CDR2 are MDHEN and SYDVKM. Trimming removed 5 bases from V and 2 bases from J; junction bases left unmatched: 11.

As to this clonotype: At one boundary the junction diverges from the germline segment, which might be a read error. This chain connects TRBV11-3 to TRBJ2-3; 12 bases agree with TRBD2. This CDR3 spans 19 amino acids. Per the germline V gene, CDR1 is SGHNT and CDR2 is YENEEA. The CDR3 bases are TGTGCCAGGAGCTTCATCAACTCCGGACTAGCGGGGCCCGCAGATACGCAGTATTTT. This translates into CARSFINSGLAGPADTQYF.

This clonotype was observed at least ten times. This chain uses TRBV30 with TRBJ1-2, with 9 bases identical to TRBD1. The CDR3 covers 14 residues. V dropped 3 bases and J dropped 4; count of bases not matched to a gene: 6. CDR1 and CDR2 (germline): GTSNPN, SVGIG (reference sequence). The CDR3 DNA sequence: TGTGCCTGGAGCCGGGACAGGGTGGCCTATGGCTACACCTTC. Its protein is CAWSRDRVAYGYTF.

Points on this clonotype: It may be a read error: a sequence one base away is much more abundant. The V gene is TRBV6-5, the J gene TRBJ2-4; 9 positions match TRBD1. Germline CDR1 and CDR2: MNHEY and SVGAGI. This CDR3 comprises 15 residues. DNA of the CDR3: TGTGCCAGCAGTCACTCGGGACAGGGTAAAAACATTCAGTACTTC. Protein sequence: CASSHSGQGKNIQYF.

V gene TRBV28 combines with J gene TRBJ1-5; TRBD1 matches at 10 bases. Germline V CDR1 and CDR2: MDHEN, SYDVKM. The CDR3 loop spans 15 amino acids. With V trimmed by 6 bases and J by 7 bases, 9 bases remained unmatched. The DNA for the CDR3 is TGTGCCAGCAGCCCTCCGACAGGGGGCGTACAGCCCCAGCATTTT. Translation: CASSPPTGGVQPQHF.

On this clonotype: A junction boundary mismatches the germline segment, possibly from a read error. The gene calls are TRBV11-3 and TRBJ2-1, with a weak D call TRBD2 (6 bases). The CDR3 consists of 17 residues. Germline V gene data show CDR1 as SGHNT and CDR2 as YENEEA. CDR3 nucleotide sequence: TGTGTCAGCAGTTCCCCCCCTGGCGGGAAACCCCTCAATGAGCAGTTCTTC. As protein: CVSSSPPGGKPLNEQFF. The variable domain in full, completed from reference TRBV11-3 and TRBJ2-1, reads EAGVVQSPRYKIIEKKQPVAFWCNPISGHNTLYWYLQNLGQGPELLIRYENEEAVDDSQLPKDRFSAERLKGVDSTLKIQPAELGDSAVYLCVSSSPPGGKPLNEQFFGPGTRLTVL.

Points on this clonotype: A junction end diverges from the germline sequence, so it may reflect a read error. As DNA, the CDR3 is TGTGCCAGCAGTTTTATGGATTACACAGATGCGCAGTATTTT. It codes for CASSFMDYTDAQYF. The chain recombines TRBV28 with TRBJ2-3; D is undetermined. CDR3 length equals 14 residues. Per germline, CDR1 MDHEN and CDR2 SYDVKM.

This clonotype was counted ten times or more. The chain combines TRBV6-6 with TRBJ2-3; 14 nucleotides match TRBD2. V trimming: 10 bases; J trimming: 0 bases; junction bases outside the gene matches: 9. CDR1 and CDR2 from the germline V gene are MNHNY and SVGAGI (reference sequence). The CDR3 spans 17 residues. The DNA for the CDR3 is TGTGCCACCCGAAGAGGGACTAGCGGGGGAAGCACAGATACGCAGTATTTT. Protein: CATRRGTSGGSTDTQYF.

CDR3 amino acids: CASSLTPNEKLFF. The CDR3 bases are TGTGCCAGCAGCTTAACACCTAATGAAAAACTGTTTTTT. The chain uses TRBV7-8 and TRBJ1-4; D call uncertain. V was shortened by 2 bases and J by 3 bases, with 4 bases between the two germline ends. CDR1 SGHVS and CDR2 FQNEAQ come from the germline V gene. This CDR3 is 13 amino acids long.

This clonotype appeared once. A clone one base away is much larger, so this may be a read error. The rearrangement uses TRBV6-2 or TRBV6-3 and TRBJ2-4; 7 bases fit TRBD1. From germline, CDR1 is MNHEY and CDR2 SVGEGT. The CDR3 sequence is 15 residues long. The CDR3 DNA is TGTGTCAGCAGTAAGACAGGGTCGGCCAAAAACATTCAGTACTTC. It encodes CVSSKTGSAKNIQYF.

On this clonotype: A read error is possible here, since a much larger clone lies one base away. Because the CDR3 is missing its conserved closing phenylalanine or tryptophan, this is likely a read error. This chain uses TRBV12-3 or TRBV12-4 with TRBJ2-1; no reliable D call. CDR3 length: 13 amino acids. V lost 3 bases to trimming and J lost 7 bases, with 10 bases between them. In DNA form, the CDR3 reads TGTGCCAGCAGTTTCCCGTCTCGGAATGAGCAGTTCTCC. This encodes CASSFPSRNEQFS.

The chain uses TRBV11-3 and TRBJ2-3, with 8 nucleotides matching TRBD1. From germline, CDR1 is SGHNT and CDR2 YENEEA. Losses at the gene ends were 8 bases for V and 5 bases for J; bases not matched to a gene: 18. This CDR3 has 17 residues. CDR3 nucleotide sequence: TGTGCCAGCGGCTATTGGTCCCTTGACAGGGGCATAGATACGCAGTATTTT. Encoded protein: CASGYWSLDRGIDTQYF. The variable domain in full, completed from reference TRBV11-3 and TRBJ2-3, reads EAGVVQSPRYKIIEKKQPVAFWCNPISGHNTLYWYLQNLGQGPELLIRYENEEAVDDSQLPKDRFSAERLKGVDSTLKIQPAELGDSAVYLCASGYWSLDRGIDTQYFGPGTRLTVL.